There are a few counts of the clone carrying this T cell receptor (beta chain). Antigen specificity is unknown. cDNA libraries for TCR beta contained unique molecular identifiers. Between roughly 0.9 and 11 million T cells gave rise to hundreds of thousands of cDNA molecules. TCRdb ran MiXCR on the PCR reads and lists one entry per CDR3 protein. The repertoire has about 460,000 distinct CDR3 sequences, over 35% of them found once; the top ten carry roughly 12%. The CDR3 has 16 residues. Trimming removed 0 bases from V and 7 bases from J; junction bases left unmatched: 9. In germline, CDR1 is DFQATT, CDR2 SNEGSKA (reference sequence). The data originate from a study of post-analysis software for immune sequencing data. In the study overall: In terms of disease course, relapsing-remitting, secondary progressive and progressive-relapsing multiple sclerosis were included.

Study-wide points: Four or five TRBV segments were significantly more frequent in patients than in controls. TRBV5-6, TRBV5-1 and TRBV20-1 were among these segments. The normalized Chao1 diversity of multiple sclerosis patients was significantly lower than that of controls.

The clonotype comes from a girl under 18 with multiple sclerosis. Sequences were obtained from blood. The rearrangement uses TRBV20-1 and TRBJ2-1, with TRBD2 identical over 10 bases. The CDR3 loop reads CSARDNLAGEVNEQFF. The CDR3, as DNA: TGCAGTGCTAGAGATAACCTAGCGGGAGAGGTTAATGAGCAGTTCTTC.